A single sample gave rise to the 24 T cell receptor beta chains below, sequenced in a study of blood T cell repertoires in COVID-19. Some clones are missing from TCRdb's copy, which holds only in-frame ones; the method was immunoSEQ multiplex PCR. The sample has 150,000 to 200,000 clones, 90% seen once. The sample was peripheral blood. The receptors were sampled from a man aged 50-59 years with acute or convalescent COVID-19.

The rearrangement links TRBV29-1 to TRBJ1-1; D is possibly TRBD1 (6 bases). The CDR3 runs 11 residues. The V end was cut by 3 bases, the J end by 4 bases, with 6 bases between. Looked up from germline, CDR1 is SQVTM and CDR2 is ANQGSEA. This chain's CDR3 is CSVDRGTEAFF. The CDR3 DNA is TGCAGCGTTGACAGGGGCACTGAAGCTTTCTTT.

The chain combines TRBV2 with TRBJ1-4; D uncertain. Looked up from germline, CDR1 is SNHLY and CDR2 is FYNNEI. Trimming shortened V by 6 bases and J by 10 bases, and 12 bases separated the two germline ends. This CDR3 is 12 amino acids long. CDR3 loop: CASSSRLGKLFF. Written as DNA, the CDR3 is TGTGCCAGCAGCTCGAGGCTTGGAAAACTGTTTTTT.

The chain combines TRBV7-6 with TRBJ2-5; 11 bases fit TRBD2. Germline-derived CDR1 and CDR2 are SGHVS and FNYEAQ. The ends lost 3 bases at V and 2 bases at J; junction bases unmatched: 5. The CDR3 consists of 16 residues. The CDR3 region has the DNA TGTGCCAGCAGCTTTAGCGGGGGGGCCGGGCAAGAGACCCAGTACTTC. This gives the protein CASSFSGGAGQETQYF.

The chain uses TRBV3-1 (or the pseudogene TRBV3-2) and TRBJ2-3, with 8 bases lining up with TRBD2. There are 16 residues in the CDR3. The V segment lost 4 bases and the J segment 6 bases; nucleotides outside the gene matches: 12. From germline, CDR1 is LGHDT and CDR2 YNNKEL (reference sequence). The CDR3 region has the DNA TGTGCCAGCAGCCGCCTTAGAAGCGGGAGTGGGGATACGCAGTATTTT. Translating it yields CASSRLRSGSGDTQYF.

V usage is TRBV7-6 and J usage is TRBJ2-2; 8 bases line up with TRBD2. CDR1 and CDR2 (germline): SGHVS, FNYEAQ. With V trimmed by 0 bases and J by 4 bases, 4 bases remained unmatched. This CDR3 comprises 16 residues. CDR3 DNA sequence: TGTGCCAGCAGCTTAGCCGGACTAGCCTCCACCGGGGAGCTGTTTTTT. Encoded protein: CASSLAGLASTGELFF.

CDR3 sequence (DNA): TGTGCCAGCAGCCAAGATACAGGGCCAGATACGCAGTATTTT. Translation: CASSQDTGPDTQYF. The chain joins TRBV4-2 to TRBJ2-3, with a possible D match to TRBD1 (6 bases). The CDR3 extends over 14 amino acids. With 0 bases removed from V and 4 bases from J, the gap between germline ends came to 8 bases. CDR1 and CDR2 from the germline V gene are LGHNA and YNFKEQ.

V is TRBV4-1 and J is TRBJ1-5; D is perhaps TRBD1 (5 bases). Germline V lookup: CDR1 MGHRA, CDR2 YSYEKL. Between the trimmed V and J ends, which lost 4 bases and 8 bases, there was a span of 18 bases. The CDR3 has 15 residues. The CDR3 nucleotides read TGCGCCAGCAGCCTTGTTGGGGGGAGGTTAGAGCCCCAGCATTTT. As protein: CASSLVGGRLEPQHF.

This clone appeared a few times. The chain links TRBV3-1 (or the pseudogene TRBV3-2) to TRBJ1-1, with unresolved D. This CDR3 comprises 13 residues. With 4 bases removed from V and 6 bases from J, the gap between germline ends came to 12 bases. CDR1 and CDR2 (germline): LGHDT, YNNKEL (reference sequence). The CDR3 reads CASSRTLGPEAFF. CDR3 bases: TGTGCCAGCAGCCGGACTCTAGGACCTGAAGCTTTCTTT.

DNA of the CDR3: TGTGCCAGCAGTGGCGGGGTAAACACTGAAGCTTTCTTT. Translating it yields CASSGGVNTEAFF. This chain joins TRBV28 and TRBJ1-1, with D unresolved. Looked up from germline, CDR1 is MDHEN and CDR2 is SYDVKM. This CDR3 contains 13 residues. The V end was cut by 5 bases, the J end by 2 bases, with 9 bases between.

V usage is TRBV27 and J usage is TRBJ1-6; no firm D call. CDR3 length: 13 amino acids. Looked up from germline, CDR1 is MNHEY and CDR2 is SMNVEV (reference sequence). V was trimmed by 5 bases and J by 8 bases, leaving 10 bases between them. The CDR3 protein is CASSRTRDSPLHF. CDR3 sequence (DNA): TGTGCCAGCAGTCGCACACGGGATTCACCCCTCCACTTT.

This clone turned up a few times. V is TRBV25-1 and J is TRBJ1-2; tentative D call: TRBD1 (5 bases). Between the trimmed V and J ends, which lost 9 bases and 8 bases, there was a span of 19 bases. This CDR3 spans 13 amino acids. CDR1 MGHDK and CDR2 SYGVNS come from the germline V gene. This chain's CDR3 is CASSSTESEGYTF. In DNA, the CDR3 is TGTGCCAGTTCCTCGACAGAATCTGAGGGCTACACCTTC.

The chain combines TRBV19 with TRBJ1-2; possibly TRBD1 for D (5 bases). CDR1 is LNHDA, CDR2 SQIVND, per germline (reference sequence). The CDR3 has 13 residues. Trimming shortened V by 9 bases and J by 6 bases, and 17 bases separated the two germline ends. In DNA form, the CDR3 reads TGTGCCAGCAGGGCAAAGGGTGGCAATGGCTACACCTTC. It is translated as CASRAKGGNGYTF.

J is TRBJ1-1 and V is TRBV5-1, with 11 positions matching TRBD1. J was trimmed by 4 bases and V by 4 bases; bases with no gene match: 3. The CDR3 has 14 amino acids. CDR1 and CDR2 (germline): SGHRS, YFSETQ. CDR3 bases: TGCGCCAGCAGCGGGGACAGGGGGATCACTGAAGCTTTCTTT. It translates to CASSGDRGITEAFF.

The chain carries TRBV7-2 and TRBJ1-1; TRBD1 aligns across 9 bases. The CDR3 is made up of 15 amino acids. V was clipped by 3 bases and J by 6 bases; unmatched bases: 8. Germline CDR1 is SGHTA and CDR2 is FQGNSA. The CDR3, as DNA: TGTGCCAGCAGCTTTGTGGGGACAGGGATCGCTGAAGCTTTCTTT. Translating it yields CASSFVGTGIAEAFF.

This clone was picked up one time. The chain uses TRBV27 and TRBJ1-2, with a weak D call TRBD1 (6 bases). V was shortened by 1 base and J by 8 bases, with 17 bases between the two germline ends. The germline gives CDR1 MNHEY, CDR2 SMNVEV (reference sequence). CDR3 length equals 15 residues. This CDR3 is CASSLWGPGGSGYTF. Here the CDR3 DNA reads TGTGCCAGCAGTTTATGGGGGCCGGGGGGTAGCGGCTACACCTTC.

This chain uses TRBV4-3 with TRBJ2-1; 8 nucleotides line up with TRBD1. V lost 5 bases to trimming and J lost 0 bases; unmatched junction nucleotides: 3. Germline V CDR1 and CDR2: LGHNA, YSLEER. The CDR3 has 15 residues. The CDR3 reads CASSLDRASYNEQFF. DNA of the CDR3: TGCGCCAGCAGCTTGGACAGGGCCTCCTACAATGAGCAGTTCTTC.

This sequence joins TRBV6-6 and TRBJ1-4; 11 bases agree with TRBD1. CDR3 size: 19 residues. Germline V lookup: CDR1 MNHNY, CDR2 SVGAGI (reference sequence). The V and J ends lost 7 bases and 2 bases, in that order; junction bases with no gene match: 15. The CDR3 loop reads CASIRDRGSSSGTNEKLFF. DNA for the CDR3: TGTGCCAGCATTCGGGACAGGGGGTCCTCATCGGGTACTAATGAAAAACTGTTTTTT.

The rearrangement joins TRBV9 to TRBJ1-2, with a possible D match to TRBD1 (5 bases). The CDR3 covers 15 residues. Trimming shortened V by 2 bases and J by 1 base, and 12 bases separated the two germline ends. CDR1 SGDLS and CDR2 YYNGEE come from the germline V gene. The CDR3 here is CASSVGGTYNYGYTF. In DNA form, the CDR3 reads TGTGCCAGCAGCGTTGGAGGGACCTATAACTATGGCTACACCTTC.

J is TRBJ2-1 and V is TRBV11-2, with TRBD1 identical over 10 bases. This CDR3 spans 14 amino acids. J gave up 8 bases and V 4 bases, and 5 bases lay outside the gene matches. In germline, CDR1 is SGHAT, CDR2 FQNNGV. The CDR3 DNA is TGTGCCAGCAGCTCGGGGACAGGGGATTATGAGCAGTTCTTC. It codes for CASSSGTGDYEQFF. The whole variable domain, remainder taken from reference TRBV11-2 and TRBJ2-1, is EAGVAQSPRYKIIEKRQSVAFWCNPISGHATLYWYQQILGQGPKLLIQFQNNGVVDDSQLPKDRFSAERLKGVDSTLKIQPAKLEDSAVYLCASSSGTGDYEQFFGPGTRLTVL.

The chain uses TRBV7-2 and TRBJ1-1; weak D call: TRBD1 (6 bases). CDR3 size: 13 residues. Deletions cut 8 bases from V and 1 base from J, with 11 bases between. The germline V gene has CDR1 SGHTA and CDR2 FQGNSA. CDR3 protein: CASGTDRNTEAFF. The CDR3 DNA reads as TGTGCCAGCGGGACGGACAGGAACACTGAAGCTTTCTTT.

The CDR3: CASSVDPGTAGNTIYF. For the CDR3, the DNA is TGTGCCAGCAGCGTAGATCCCGGGACAGCTGGAAACACCATATATTTT. The chain carries TRBV9 and TRBJ1-3, with 7 bases aligning to TRBD1. The V segment lost 0 bases and the J segment 2 bases; nucleotides outside the gene matches: 5. Germline loops: CDR1 SGDLS, CDR2 YYNGEE. The CDR3 is 16 amino acids. Full variable domain (remainder filled in from reference TRBV9 and TRBJ1-3): DSGVTQTPKHLITATGQRVTLRCSPRSGDLSVYWYQQSLDQGLQFLIQYYNGEERAKGNILERFSAQQFPDLHSELNLSSLELGDSALYFCASSVDPGTAGNTIYFGEGSWLTVV.

The chain recombines TRBV18 with TRBJ2-4; D is undetermined. The length of the CDR3 is 15 residues. CDR1 is KGHSH, CDR2 LQKENI, per germline. V was shortened by 3 bases and J by 5 bases, with 14 bases between the two germline ends. Here the CDR3 reads CASSPERVGQNIQYF. CDR3 nucleotides: TGTGCCAGCTCACCGGAGCGAGTGGGTCAAAACATTCAGTACTTC.

The chain uses TRBV9 and TRBJ1-2; the match to TRBD1 covers 9 bases. The CDR3 covers 14 residues. The ends lost 3 bases at V and 4 bases at J; junction bases unmatched: 4. Looked up from germline, CDR1 is SGDLS and CDR2 is YYNGEE. CDR3 DNA sequence: TGTGCCAGCAGCGCCGGGACAGGGTTCTATGGCTACACCTTC. Amino acid sequence: CASSAGTGFYGYTF.

The V and J genes are TRBV24-1 and TRBJ2-5; 13 positions match TRBD2. V lost 5 bases and J lost 1; bases outside the gene matches: 3. This CDR3 region has 16 residues. Germline CDR1 KGHDR, CDR2 SFDVKD. CDR3 amino acids: CATSGLAGGIQETQYF. The CDR3 region has the DNA TGTGCCACCAGTGGACTAGCGGGGGGTATCCAAGAGACCCAGTACTTC.